The 10 T cell receptor beta chains reported below all come from one sample, sequenced in a study of PD-1 blockade in mismatch repair-deficient tumors. Produced via immunoSEQ multiplex PCR; TCRdb's table is partial and in-frame only. Of about 17,000 clones in the sample, 84% were seen once. Source: PBMCs, taken less than 25 weeks after starting pembrolizumab. The source of these receptors is an adult with mismatch repair-deficient cancer.

The chain recombines TRBV5-1 with TRBJ1-3, with 8 bases aligning to TRBD1. Trimming cost V 9 bases and J 0 bases; bases outside gene matches: 11. The germline gives CDR1 SGHRS, CDR2 YFSETQ. This CDR3 spans 16 amino acids. The CDR3 DNA follows: TGCGCCATGATGAAGGCAGGGGGCTTCTCTGGAAACACCATATATTTT. Its translation is CAMMKAGGFSGNTIYF.

This clone was detected only a few times. J is TRBJ2-7 and V is TRBV4-1, with D perhaps TRBD2 (5 bases). In germline, CDR1 is MGHRA, CDR2 YSYEKL. The germline V and J ends were trimmed by 0 bases and 4 bases, with 13 bases remaining between them. The length of the CDR3 is 15 residues. The CDR3 bases are TGCGCCAGCAGCCAAGATCGAGGGTACTCTTACGAGCAGTACTTC. Protein: CASSQDRGYSYEQYF.

The count of this clone is one. The same CDR3 can be traced to other DNA sequences in this sample. The chain uses TRBV18 and TRBJ2-7, with TRBD2 matching 8 bases. This CDR3 is 19 amino acids long. The V segment lost 6 bases and the J segment 1 base; nucleotides outside the gene matches: 20. Germline V CDR1 and CDR2: KGHSH, LQKENI. For the CDR3, the DNA is TGTGCCAGCTCCACATCCGGGACTAGTGGGAGGAGGGTATCCTACGAGCAGTACTTC. It translates to CASSTSGTSGRRVSYEQYF.

This clone was counted once. The V call is TRBV29-1, the J call TRBJ2-1; 8 positions match TRBD2. From germline, CDR1 is SQVTM and CDR2 ANQGSEA. The trim removed 5 bases at V and 4 bases at J, leaving 7 bases unmatched. CDR3 length equals 14 residues. CDR3: CSVKTGLDYNEQFF. CDR3 coding DNA: TGCAGCGTTAAAACGGGACTAGATTACAATGAGCAGTTCTTC.

The J gene is TRBJ2-7, the V gene TRBV7-2; a possible D gene is TRBD2 (6 bases). The V end was cut by 2 bases, the J end by 0 bases, with 14 bases between. The CDR3 contains 16 residues. CDR1 is SGHTA, CDR2 FQGNSA, per germline. The CDR3 sequence is CASSLNPLAPSYEQYF. In DNA form, the CDR3 reads TGTGCCAGCAGCTTAAACCCCCTAGCGCCCTCCTACGAGCAGTACTTC.

DNA of the CDR3: TGTGCCAGCAGCTTCACTAGCGGGACGGTCGGGGAGCTGTTTTTT. Protein: CASSFTSGTVGELFF. J is TRBJ2-2 and V is TRBV7-2, with 10 positions matching TRBD2. Trimming took 3 bases from V and 7 from J; bases not matched to a gene: 5. Germline V gene sequence: CDR1 SGHTA, CDR2 FQGNSA. The CDR3 runs 15 residues.

This clone was seen a handful of times. J is TRBJ2-7 and V is TRBV28; no clear D gene. The CDR3 is 11 residues long. The V end lost 5 bases, the J end lost 1 base, and 3 bases lay between the germline ends. Germline-derived CDR1 and CDR2 are MDHEN and SYDVKM. As DNA, the CDR3 is TGTGCCAGCAGTCAATCCTACGAGCAGTACTTC. Protein product: CASSQSYEQYF.

J is TRBJ1-2 and V is TRBV19, with TRBD1 matching over 7 bases. CDR1 LNHDA and CDR2 SQIVND come from the germline V gene (reference sequence). CDR3 length: 16 amino acids. The ends lost 3 bases at V and 8 bases at J; junction bases unmatched: 15. The CDR3 DNA reads as TGTGCCAGTAGTATCTCTCCACCTACAGGGGTCGGGGGCTACACCTTC. Translating gives CASSISPPTGVGGYTF.

The chain uses TRBV28 and TRBJ2-2; D gene ambiguous. Germline assignment: CDR1 MDHEN and CDR2 SYDVKM. With 2 bases removed from V and 4 bases from J, the gap between germline ends came to 5 bases. The CDR3 consists of 13 residues. The CDR3 loop is CASSLISTGELFF. CDR3 coding DNA: TGTGCCAGCAGTTTAATTAGCACCGGGGAGCTGTTTTTT.

V usage is TRBV5-1 and J usage is TRBJ2-2; TRBD1 matches at 11 bases. Germline CDR1 and CDR2: SGHRS and YFSETQ. CDR3 size: 15 residues. V was pared by 5 bases and J by 6 bases, with 6 bases of the junction left unmatched. As DNA, the CDR3 is TGCGCCAGCAGTCTGGGACAGGGGGACTCCGGGGAGCTGTTTTTT. The encoded protein is CASSLGQGDSGELFF.